The following is a T cell receptor beta chain sequence with its context. This sample is drawn from a study of blood T cell repertoires in COVID-19. At the level of the study: Sites across the United States, Italy and Spain contributed samples from acute and convalescent COVID-19. Sources were T cells, B-cell-depleted T cells, or PBMCs; the material itself was cDNA or gDNA.

The CDR3 loop spans 12 amino acids. V gave up 2 bases and J gave up 10 bases, with 11 bases separating them. CDR1 is SGHDN and CDR2 is FVKESK in the germline V gene. Cohorts were determined from participant-reported clinical history. Recovery meant two consecutive negative NP/OP PCR tests, professional clearance, or resolved symptoms. Repertoires were generated with immunoSEQ multiplex PCR, while TCRdb's copy carries only in-frame clones and drops some. The sample lists approximately 320,000 clones, more than 90% occurring once. This chain connects TRBV14 to TRBJ1-1; D is possibly TRBD1 (5 bases). Sequenced: PBMCs or T cells enriched from blood (not recorded which). The sequence came from a man in his sixties who had recovered from COVID-19. As DNA, the CDR3 is TGTGCCAGCAGCCAACAGGGAAAGGCAGCTTTCTTT. This gives the protein CASSQQGKAAFF.